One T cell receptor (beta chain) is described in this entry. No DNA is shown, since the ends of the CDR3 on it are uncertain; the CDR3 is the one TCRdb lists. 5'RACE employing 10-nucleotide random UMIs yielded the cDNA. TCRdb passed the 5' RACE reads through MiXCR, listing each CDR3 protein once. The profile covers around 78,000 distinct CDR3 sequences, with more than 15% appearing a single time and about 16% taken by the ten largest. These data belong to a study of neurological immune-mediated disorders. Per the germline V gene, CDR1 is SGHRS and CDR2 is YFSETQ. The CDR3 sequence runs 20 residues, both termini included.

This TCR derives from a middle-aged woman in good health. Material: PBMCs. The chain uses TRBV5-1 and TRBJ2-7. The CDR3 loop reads CASSFYICSAPKRGSYEQYF.